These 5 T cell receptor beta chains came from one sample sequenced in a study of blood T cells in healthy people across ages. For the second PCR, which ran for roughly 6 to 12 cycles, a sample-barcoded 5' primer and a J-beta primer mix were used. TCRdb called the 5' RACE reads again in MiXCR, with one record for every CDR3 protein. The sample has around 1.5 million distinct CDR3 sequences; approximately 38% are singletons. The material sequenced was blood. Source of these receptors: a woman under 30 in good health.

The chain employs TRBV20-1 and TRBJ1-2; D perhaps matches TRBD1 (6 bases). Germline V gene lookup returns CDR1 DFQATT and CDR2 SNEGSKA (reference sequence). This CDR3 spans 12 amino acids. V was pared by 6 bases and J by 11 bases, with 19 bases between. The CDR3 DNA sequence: TGCAGTGCACTTTTGAGACAGGTTGGATACACCTTC. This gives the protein CSALLRQVGYTF.

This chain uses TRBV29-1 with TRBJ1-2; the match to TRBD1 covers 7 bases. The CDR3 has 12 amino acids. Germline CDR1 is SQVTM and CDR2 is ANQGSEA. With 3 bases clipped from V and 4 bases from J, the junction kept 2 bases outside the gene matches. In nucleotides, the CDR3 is TGCAGCGTTGAGGGACAGTCCTATGGCTACACCTTC. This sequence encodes CSVEGQSYGYTF.

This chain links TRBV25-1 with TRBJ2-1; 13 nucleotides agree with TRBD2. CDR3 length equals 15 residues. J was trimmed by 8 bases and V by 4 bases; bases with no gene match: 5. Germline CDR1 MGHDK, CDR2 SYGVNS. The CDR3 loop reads CASSAGTSGNDEQFF. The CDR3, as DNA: TGTGCCAGCAGTGCGGGGACTAGCGGGAACGATGAGCAGTTCTTC. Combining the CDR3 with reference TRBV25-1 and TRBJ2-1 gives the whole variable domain EADIYQTPRYLVIGTGKKITLECSQTMGHDKMYWYQQDPGMELHLIHYSYGVNSTEKGDLSSESTVSRIRTEHFPLTLESARPSHTSQYLCASSAGTSGNDEQFFGPGTRLTVL.

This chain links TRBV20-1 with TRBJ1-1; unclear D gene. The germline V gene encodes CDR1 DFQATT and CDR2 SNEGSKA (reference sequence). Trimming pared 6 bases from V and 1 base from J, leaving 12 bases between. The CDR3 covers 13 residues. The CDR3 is CSARKPGNTEAFF. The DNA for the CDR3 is TGCAGTGCCCGGAAACCGGGGAACACTGAAGCTTTCTTT.

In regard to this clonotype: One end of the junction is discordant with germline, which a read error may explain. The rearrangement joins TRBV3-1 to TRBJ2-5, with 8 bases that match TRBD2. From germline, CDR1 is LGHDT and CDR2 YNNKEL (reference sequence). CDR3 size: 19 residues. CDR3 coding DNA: TGTGCCTGCAGCCAAGATCCCCTACAAGGTTCGGGAGGGAGAAGGAAGCAGTACTTC. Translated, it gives CACSQDPLQGSGGRRKQYF.